These 29 T cell receptor beta chains share one sample of origin, sequenced in a study of blood T cell repertoires in COVID-19. Clones were sequenced by immunoSEQ multiplex PCR, and TCRdb holds only the in-frame ones, with some missing. The sample shows 98,000 or so clones, roughly 88% of them seen only once. Sequenced: peripheral blood. Receptors originate from a human donor in a cohort sampled during active COVID-19.

The chain joins TRBV4-1 to TRBJ1-1, with D possibly being TRBD1 (6 bases). This CDR3 contains 14 residues. V lost 4 bases, J lost 7 bases, and 16 bases lay in between. Germline V gives CDR1 MGHRA, CDR2 YSYEKL. The CDR3, as DNA: TGCGCCAGCAGCCTCGTACAGGGTGTTGATGAAGCTTTCTTT. This encodes CASSLVQGVDEAFF.

V and J are TRBV6-6 and TRBJ1-2; weak D call: TRBD1 (5 bases). The V gene lost 6 bases and the J gene lost 4 bases, with 18 bases spanning the gap. CDR1 and CDR2 from the germline V gene are MNHNY and SVGAGI (reference sequence). This CDR3 has 15 residues. In nucleotides, the CDR3 is TGTGCCAGCAGGGACCAAACCGACAGTGTCTATGGCTACACCTTC. Translated: CASRDQTDSVYGYTF.

This chain connects TRBV7-9 to TRBJ2-6, with 12 bases identical to TRBD2. The CDR3 length is 18 residues. Germline V gene sequence: CDR1 SEHNR, CDR2 FQNEAQ (reference sequence). The V segment lost 5 bases and the J segment 1 base; nucleotides outside the gene matches: 6. The CDR3 loop is CASSPGLAGPSGANVLTF. The CDR3 nucleotides read TGTGCCAGCAGCCCAGGACTAGCGGGACCTTCTGGGGCCAACGTCCTGACTTTC.

V and J are TRBV5-1 and TRBJ1-1; 7 bases are shared with TRBD1. The CDR3 is 12 residues long. Trimming took 4 bases from V and 8 from J; bases not matched to a gene: 5. CDR1 is SGHRS, CDR2 YFSETQ, per germline. CDR3 sequence: CASSETGPEAFF. The CDR3 DNA reads TGCGCCAGCAGCGAGACAGGGCCCGAAGCTTTCTTT.

This chain joins TRBV5-1 and TRBJ2-7, with a possible D match to TRBD2 (5 bases). The length of the CDR3 is 15 residues. Germline CDR1 is SGHRS and CDR2 is YFSETQ. Trimming stripped 1 base from V and 5 bases from J, with 16 bases between. The CDR3 nucleotides read TGCGCCAGCAGCTTGAGCGACCTCCGGCGGGACGAGCAGTACTTC. Its protein product is CASSLSDLRRDEQYF.

The chain couples TRBV5-4 to TRBJ2-7; 12 bases are a match to TRBD2. The V gene's germline CDR1 is SGHNT and CDR2 YYREEE (reference sequence). Trimming took 4 bases from V and 5 from J; bases not matched to a gene: 10. The CDR3 length is 16 residues. CDR3 residues: CASSLRTSGALDEQYF. In DNA, the CDR3 is TGTGCCAGCAGCCTACGGACTAGCGGGGCCCTCGACGAGCAGTACTTC.

The V gene is TRBV7-9, the J gene TRBJ2-1, with D uncertain. The V gene's germline CDR1 is SEHNR and CDR2 FQNEAQ (reference sequence). The CDR3 is 13 amino acids. V was trimmed by 1 base and J by 4 bases, leaving 5 bases between them. The CDR3 DNA sequence: TGTGCCAGCAGCTTAGGGGCTTACAATGAGCAGTTCTTC. It translates to CASSLGAYNEQFF.

CDR3 in DNA: TGTGCCAGCAGCAAAAAGGGACAGCAAAACTATGGCTACACCTTC. It encodes CASSKKGQQNYGYTF. The genes are TRBV6-5 and TRBJ1-2, with 7 bases lining up with TRBD1. Germline loops: CDR1 MNHEY, CDR2 SVGAGI. The length of the CDR3 is 15 residues. Trimming at V came to 6 bases and at J to 2 bases, leaving 9 bases not matched to a gene.

The chain combines TRBV18 with TRBJ2-3; D perhaps matches TRBD2 (5 bases). The CDR3 length is 14 residues. CDR1 and CDR2 (germline): KGHSH, LQKENI. V was clipped by 7 bases and J by 6 bases, with 17 bases between them. The CDR3 DNA reads TGTGCCAGCTTTTCGCAGCAGGAGGTTGATACGCAGTATTTT. Encoded protein: CASFSQQEVDTQYF. Full variable domain (missing parts from reference TRBV18 and TRBJ2-3): NAGVMQNPRHLVRRRGQEARLRCSPMKGHSHVYWYRQLPEEGLKFMVYLQKENIIDESGMPKERFSAEFPKEGPSILRIQQVVRGDSAAYFCASFSQQEVDTQYFGPGTRLTVL.

V usage is TRBV3-1 (or the pseudogene TRBV3-2) and J usage is TRBJ1-3, with TRBD1 as a possible D gene (5 bases). CDR3 size: 12 residues. The germline gives CDR1 LGHDT, CDR2 YNNKEL (reference sequence). V was clipped by 4 bases and J by 8 bases, with 9 bases between them. The CDR3: CASSRAGDTIYF. The CDR3 DNA is TGTGCCAGCAGCCGAGCGGGGGACACCATATATTTT.

This chain connects TRBV7-9 to TRBJ2-1; perhaps TRBD2 as D (6 bases). CDR1 is SEHNR and CDR2 is FQNEAQ in the germline V gene (reference sequence). The V and J ends lost 1 base and 6 bases respectively, with 10 bases between them. The CDR3 consists of 14 residues. The CDR3 bases are TGTGCCAGCAGCTTAGGTCAGGGAGGCAATGAGCAGTTCTTC. This sequence encodes CASSLGQGGNEQFF.

The chain is built from TRBV5-1 and TRBJ2-1, with D possibly being TRBD1 (5 bases). V shed 0 bases and J shed 6 bases, with 7 bases lying between them. The CDR3 totals 13 residues. Looked up from germline, CDR1 is SGHRS and CDR2 is YFSETQ. CDR3 loop: CASSLGTSNEQFF. For the CDR3, the DNA is TGCGCCAGCAGCTTGGGGACATCCAATGAGCAGTTCTTC.

The V call is TRBV5-4, the J call TRBJ2-7; 9 bases align to TRBD2. With 3 bases clipped from V and 2 bases from J, the junction kept 6 bases outside the gene matches. This CDR3 is 15 amino acids long. Germline assignment: CDR1 SGHNT and CDR2 YYREEE (reference sequence). The CDR3 spells CASSSLAGAAYEQYF. CDR3 DNA: TGTGCCAGCAGCTCCTTAGCGGGGGCTGCCTACGAGCAGTACTTC.

The chain has TRBV12-3 or TRBV12-4 and TRBJ1-5; 9 bases agree with TRBD1. There are 13 residues in the CDR3. J was trimmed by 7 bases and V by 7 bases; bases with no gene match: 5. CDR3 region: CASTTGGEQPQHF. In nucleotides, the CDR3 is TGTGCCAGCACAACAGGGGGCGAACAGCCCCAGCATTTT.

The chain combines TRBV4-1 with TRBJ2-3; the match to TRBD1 covers 7 bases. The V segment lost 3 bases and the J segment 0 bases; nucleotides outside the gene matches: 9. The CDR3 consists of 17 residues. Per germline, CDR1 MGHRA and CDR2 YSYEKL. DNA for the CDR3: TGCGCCAGCAGCCACGGACAGGCCGATACTAGCACAGATACGCAGTATTTT. Its translation is CASSHGQADTSTDTQYF.

This clone was seen once. The chain employs TRBV13 and TRBJ2-7; no reliable D call. V was shortened by 0 bases and J by 6 bases, with 12 bases between the two germline ends. The germline V gene encodes CDR1 PRHDT and CDR2 FYEKMQ (reference sequence). The CDR3 is 14 amino acids. CDR3 protein: CASSLGSGLAEQYF. CDR3 DNA: TGTGCCAGCAGCTTAGGTTCGGGTTTGGCCGAGCAGTACTTC.

This clone was recorded only once. The J gene is TRBJ2-3, the V gene TRBV2, with TRBD1 matching over 9 bases. Losses at the gene ends were 6 bases for V and 4 bases for J; bases not matched to a gene: 11. This CDR3 region has 16 residues. From germline, CDR1 is SNHLY and CDR2 FYNNEI. The CDR3: CASRSSTGGRADTQYF. DNA of the CDR3: TGTGCCAGCAGGAGTTCCACAGGGGGCCGGGCAGATACGCAGTATTTT. The full variable domain, with the rest looked up from reference TRBV2 and TRBJ2-3, is EPEVTQTPSHQVTQMGQEVILRCVPISNHLYFYWYRQILGQKVEFLVSFYNNEISEKSEIFDDQFSVERPDGSNFTLKIRSTKLEDSAMYFCASRSSTGGRADTQYFGPGTRLTVL.

This sequence joins TRBV5-6 and TRBJ2-5, with a tentative D call TRBD2 (6 bases). The CDR3 is 14 amino acids. V lost 2 bases and J lost 3, with 11 bases in between. CDR1 is SGHDT, CDR2 YYEEEE, per germline. The CDR3 sequence: CASSFPAGKETQYF. The CDR3 DNA follows: TGTGCCAGCAGCTTTCCGGCGGGAAAAGAGACCCAGTACTTC.

V gene TRBV9 combines with J gene TRBJ2-2, with D possibly matching TRBD2 (6 bases). This CDR3 is 16 amino acids long. V was clipped by 2 bases and J by 0 bases, with 11 bases between them. Germline CDR1 is SGDLS and CDR2 is YYNGEE. The CDR3 DNA is TGTGCCAGCAGCGTGACCGGGACTCCGAACACCGGGGAGCTGTTTTTT. The encoded protein is CASSVTGTPNTGELFF.

The gene calls are TRBV4-1 and TRBJ2-1; 10 bases match TRBD1. The V and J ends lost 6 bases and 7 bases, in that order; junction bases with no gene match: 6. Germline V CDR1 and CDR2: MGHRA, YSYEKL. This CDR3 contains 14 residues. The CDR3 protein is CASRLGQGENEQFF. DNA for the CDR3: TGCGCCAGCAGACTTGGACAGGGGGAGAATGAGCAGTTCTTC.

This chain uses TRBV6-1 with TRBJ2-2, with TRBD2 as a possible D gene (6 bases). This CDR3 is 17 amino acids long. CDR1 and CDR2 from the germline V gene are MNHNS and SASEGT. V lost 1 base, J lost 0 bases, and 12 bases lay in between. The CDR3 DNA is TGTGCCAGCAGTGAAGGTTGGGGGGTGACGAACACCGGGGAGCTGTTTTTT. It is translated as CASSEGWGVTNTGELFF.

The chain carries TRBV7-3 and TRBJ2-6, with 10 bases that match TRBD1. From germline, CDR1 is SGHTA and CDR2 FQGTGA. The CDR3 sequence is 17 residues long. V was clipped by 5 bases and J by 2 bases; unmatched bases: 6. CDR3 DNA: TGTGCCAGCAGCCGACAGGGGGCGCTGACTGGGGCCAACGTCCTGACTTTC. This translates into CASSRQGALTGANVLTF.

This clone was recorded once. The chain links TRBV2 to TRBJ2-3, with D tentatively TRBD1 (6 bases). V dropped 6 bases and J dropped 2 bases, with 12 bases sitting between them. From germline, CDR1 is SNHLY and CDR2 FYNNEI. The CDR3 has 14 residues. CDR3 sequence (DNA): TGTGCCAGCAGGGGGGCCCTGCACACAGATACGCAGTATTTT. Encoded protein: CASRGALHTDTQYF.

The chain carries TRBV4-2 and TRBJ1-5; D not certain. Trimming shortened V by 0 bases and J by 4 bases, and 7 bases separated the two germline ends. The CDR3 runs 14 residues. The V gene's germline CDR1 is LGHNA and CDR2 YNFKEQ. Here the CDR3 DNA reads TGTGCCAGCAGCCAAGAGAGGTGGAATCAGCCCCAGCATTTT. It is translated as CASSQERWNQPQHF.

In its sample, this clone was seen a few times. V usage is TRBV3-1 (or the pseudogene TRBV3-2) and J usage is TRBJ1-4; D unclear. Trimming took off 1 base at V and 0 bases at J, with 6 bases between the two ends. Germline-derived CDR1 and CDR2 are LGHDT and YNNKEL (reference sequence). The CDR3 sequence is 15 residues long. The DNA of the CDR3 is TGTGCCAGCAGCCAAGTGACAACAACTAATGAAAAACTGTTTTTT. Amino acid sequence: CASSQVTTTNEKLFF.

This chain links TRBV6-5 with TRBJ2-7; D might be TRBD2 (6 bases). The CDR3 length is 13 residues. Germline CDR1 and CDR2: MNHEY and SVGAGI. The germline V and J ends were trimmed by 4 bases and 1 base, with 8 bases remaining between them. CDR3 nucleotide sequence: TGTGCCAGCAGTTGGGACTTTTCCTACGAGCAGTACTTC. Protein product: CASSWDFSYEQYF.

This rearrangement joins TRBV5-1 to TRBJ2-3, with D possibly being TRBD2 (6 bases). The CDR3 has 17 residues. V was cut by 2 bases and J by 3 bases, with 19 bases left in between. Germline assignment: CDR1 SGHRS and CDR2 YFSETQ. The CDR3 coding sequence is TGCGCCAGCAGCTTATACCCCGGACTACTAGCTACAGATACGCAGTATTTT. Encoded protein: CASSLYPGLLATDTQYF.

The V and J genes are TRBV29-1 and TRBJ2-2; D is perhaps TRBD1 (6 bases). CDR3 length equals 14 residues. V was cut by 0 bases and J by 4 bases, with 9 bases left in between. The germline V gene encodes CDR1 SQVTM and CDR2 ANQGSEA. CDR3 sequence: CSVEDGRGTGELFF. In DNA, the CDR3 is TGCAGCGTTGAAGACGGCAGGGGCACCGGGGAGCTGTTTTTT.

This chain connects TRBV5-1 to TRBJ1-1; 7 bases are shared with TRBD1. Germline values: CDR1 SGHRS, CDR2 YFSETQ. V dropped 0 bases and J dropped 4; count of bases not matched to a gene: 6. The CDR3 spans 15 residues. The DNA of the CDR3 is TGCGCCAGCAGCTTGGCAGGGGCAGGGGGCACTGAAGCTTTCTTT. Protein product: CASSLAGAGGTEAFF.